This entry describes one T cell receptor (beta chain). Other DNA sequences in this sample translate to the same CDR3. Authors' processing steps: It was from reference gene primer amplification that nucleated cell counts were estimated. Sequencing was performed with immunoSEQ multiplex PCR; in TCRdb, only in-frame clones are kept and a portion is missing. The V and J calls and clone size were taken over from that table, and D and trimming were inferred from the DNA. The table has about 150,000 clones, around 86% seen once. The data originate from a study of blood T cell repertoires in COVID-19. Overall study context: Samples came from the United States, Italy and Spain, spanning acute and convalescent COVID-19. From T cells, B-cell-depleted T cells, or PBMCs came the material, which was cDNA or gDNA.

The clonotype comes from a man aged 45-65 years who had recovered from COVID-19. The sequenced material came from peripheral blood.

The CDR3 nucleotides are TGTGCCAGCAGCCCGCGGGGGGCTGGAAACACCATATATTTT. Amino acids: CASSPRGAGNTIYF. This chain uses TRBV5-6 with TRBJ1-3, with a tentative D call TRBD1 (5 bases). V was shortened by 4 bases and J by 2 bases, with 10 bases between the two germline ends. Germline CDR1 and CDR2: SGHDT and YYEEEE. CDR3 length: 14 amino acids.